The T cell receptor beta chain described here comes from a study of T cells in Graves' hyperthyroidism and ophthalmopathy. The germline V and J ends were trimmed by 1 base and 9 bases, with 10 bases remaining between them. This CDR3 contains 12 residues. Germline V gene lookup returns CDR1 SGHDT and CDR2 YYEEEE. Patients were excluded for uncontrolled infection, other autoimmune disease, pregnancy or lactation. Orbital computed tomography and thyroid ultrasound, together with serum TRAb and thyroxine and clinical symptoms, were used for diagnoses. RNA transcripts provided the source from which TCR beta CDR3 regions were amplified. When the TCR CDR3 underwent first-round RT-PCR, the HTBI primer set was used. TCRdb passed the multiplex PCR reads through MiXCR, listing each CDR3 protein once. Counted here are around 450,000 distinct CDR3 sequences, around 13% occurring once; the ten biggest clones make up about 4.9%.

In its sample, this clonotype was seen many times. This chain joins TRBV5-6 and TRBJ2-5; the D gene is possibly TRBD2 (5 bases). The receptor comes from a woman aged 18-29 years with Graves' hyperthyroidism. Sample: blood. The CDR3, as DNA: TGTGCCAGCAGCTTGAGAGCGGCCCCCCAGTACTTC. As protein: CASSLRAAPQYF.